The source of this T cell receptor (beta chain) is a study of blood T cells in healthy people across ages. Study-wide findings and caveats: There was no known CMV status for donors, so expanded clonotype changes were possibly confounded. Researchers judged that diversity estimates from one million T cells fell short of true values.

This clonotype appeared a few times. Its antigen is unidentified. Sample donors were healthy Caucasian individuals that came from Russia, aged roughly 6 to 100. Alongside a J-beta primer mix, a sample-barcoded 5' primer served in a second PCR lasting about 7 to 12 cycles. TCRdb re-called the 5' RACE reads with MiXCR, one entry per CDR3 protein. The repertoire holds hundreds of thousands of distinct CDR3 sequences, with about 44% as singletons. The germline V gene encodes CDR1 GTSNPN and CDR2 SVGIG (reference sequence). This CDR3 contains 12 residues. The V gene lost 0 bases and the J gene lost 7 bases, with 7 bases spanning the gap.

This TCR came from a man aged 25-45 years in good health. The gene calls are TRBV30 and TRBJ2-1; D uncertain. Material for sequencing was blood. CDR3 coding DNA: TGTGCCTGGAGTGTTACAGCGAATGAGCAGTTCTTC. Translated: CAWSVTANEQFF.